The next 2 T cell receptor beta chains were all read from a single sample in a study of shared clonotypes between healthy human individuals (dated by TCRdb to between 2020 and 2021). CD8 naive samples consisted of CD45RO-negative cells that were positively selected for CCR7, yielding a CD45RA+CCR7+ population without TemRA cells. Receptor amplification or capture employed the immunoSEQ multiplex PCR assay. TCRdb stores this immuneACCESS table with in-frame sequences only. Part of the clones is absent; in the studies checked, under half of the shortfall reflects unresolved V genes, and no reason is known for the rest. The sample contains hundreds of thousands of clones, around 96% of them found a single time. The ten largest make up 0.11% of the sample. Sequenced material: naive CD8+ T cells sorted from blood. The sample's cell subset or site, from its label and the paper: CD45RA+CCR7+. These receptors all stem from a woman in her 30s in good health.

As DNA, the CDR3 is TGTGCCAGCAGCTTACTAGCGGGGAGCTCCTACGAGCAGTACTTC. As protein: CASSLLAGSSYEQYF. The V gene is TRBV7-8, the J gene TRBJ2-7; TRBD2 aligns across 9 bases. From germline, CDR1 is SGHVS and CDR2 FQNEAQ. This CDR3 comprises 15 residues. With V trimmed by 2 bases and J by 0 bases, 2 bases remained unmatched.

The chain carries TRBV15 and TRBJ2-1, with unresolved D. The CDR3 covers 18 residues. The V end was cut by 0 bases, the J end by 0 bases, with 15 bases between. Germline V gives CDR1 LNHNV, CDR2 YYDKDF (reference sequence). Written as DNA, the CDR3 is TGTGCCACCAGCAGAGATATGAACGACCTGAGCTCCTACAATGAGCAGTTCTTC. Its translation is CATSRDMNDLSSYNEQFF. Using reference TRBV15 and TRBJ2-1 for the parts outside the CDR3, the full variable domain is DAMVIQNPRYQVTQFGKPVTLSCSQTLNHNVMYWYQQKSSQAPKLLFHYYDKDFNNEADTPDNFQSRRPNTSFCFLDIRSPGLGDTAMYLCATSRDMNDLSSYNEQFFGPGTRLTVL.